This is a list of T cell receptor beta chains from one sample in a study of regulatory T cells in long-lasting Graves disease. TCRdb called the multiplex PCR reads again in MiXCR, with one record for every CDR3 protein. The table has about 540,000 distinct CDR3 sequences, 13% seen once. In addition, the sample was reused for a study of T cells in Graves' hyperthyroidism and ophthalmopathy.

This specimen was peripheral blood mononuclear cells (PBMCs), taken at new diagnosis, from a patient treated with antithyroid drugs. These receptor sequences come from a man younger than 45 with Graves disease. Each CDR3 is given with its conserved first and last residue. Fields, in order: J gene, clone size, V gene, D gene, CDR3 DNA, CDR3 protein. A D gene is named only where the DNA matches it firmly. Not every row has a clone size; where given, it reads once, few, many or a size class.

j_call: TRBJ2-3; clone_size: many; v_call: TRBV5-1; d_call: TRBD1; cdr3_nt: TGCGCCAGCAGCTTGGACAGGGGACCAGATACGCAGTATTTT; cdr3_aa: CASSLDRGPDTQYF
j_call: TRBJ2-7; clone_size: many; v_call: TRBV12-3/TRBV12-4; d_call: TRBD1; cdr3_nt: TGTGCCAGCAGTCCCGGGACAGGCCGCTACGAGCAGTACTTC; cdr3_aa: CASSPGTGRYEQYF
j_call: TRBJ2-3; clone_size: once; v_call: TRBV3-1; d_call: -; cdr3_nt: TGTGCCAGCAGCCATCCCGGGAACACAGATACGCAGTATTTT; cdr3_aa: CASSHPGNTDTQYF
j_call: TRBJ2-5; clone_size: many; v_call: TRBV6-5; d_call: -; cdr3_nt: TGTGCCAGCAGTTACGCCGGTTTTAGAGAGACCCAGTACTTC; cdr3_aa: CASSYAGFRETQYF
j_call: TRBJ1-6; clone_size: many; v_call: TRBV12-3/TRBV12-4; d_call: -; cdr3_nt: TGTGCCAGCAGTTTATCAAGGGATAATTCACCCCTCCACTTT; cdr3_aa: CASSLSRDNSPLHF
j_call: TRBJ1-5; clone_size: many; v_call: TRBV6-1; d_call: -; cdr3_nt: TGTGCCAGCAGTCCATTGGGAGGGGAGTCCAATCAGCCCCAGCATTTT; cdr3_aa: CASSPLGGESNQPQHF
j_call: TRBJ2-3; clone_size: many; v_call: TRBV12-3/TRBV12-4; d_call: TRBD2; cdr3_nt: TGTGCCAGCAGGGGACTAGCGGGCAAGCGAGATACGCAGTATTTT; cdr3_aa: CASRGLAGKRDTQYF
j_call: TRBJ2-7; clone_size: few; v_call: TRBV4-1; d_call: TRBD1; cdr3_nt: TGCGCCAGCAGCCGCCCGGGACAGGGACCCGAGCAGTACTTC; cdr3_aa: CASSRPGQGPEQYF
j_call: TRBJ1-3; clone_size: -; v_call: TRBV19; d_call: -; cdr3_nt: TGTGCCAGTAGTATAGCCCATTTCTCTGGAAACACCATATATTTT; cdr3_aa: CASSIAHFSGNTIYF
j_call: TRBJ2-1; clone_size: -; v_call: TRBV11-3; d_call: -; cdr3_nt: TGTGCCAGCAGCTTAGATATCACGGGCAGCGATGAGCAGTTCTTC; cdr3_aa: CASSLDITGSDEQFF
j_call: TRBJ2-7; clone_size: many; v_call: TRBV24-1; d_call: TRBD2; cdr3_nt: TGTGCCAGCTCGCCTAGCGGGAGGATCCCCCACGAGCAGTACTTC; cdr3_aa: CASSPSGRIPHEQYF
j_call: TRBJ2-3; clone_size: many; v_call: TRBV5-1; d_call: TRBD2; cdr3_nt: TGCGCCAGCAGCGCCTACACTAGCGGAAGCACAGATACGCAGTATTTT; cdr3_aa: CASSAYTSGSTDTQYF
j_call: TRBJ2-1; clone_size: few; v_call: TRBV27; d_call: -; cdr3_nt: TGTGCCAGCAGTTTATGGGGGACCCTGAGGCTCAATGAGCAGTTCTTC; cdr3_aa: CASSLWGTLRLNEQFF
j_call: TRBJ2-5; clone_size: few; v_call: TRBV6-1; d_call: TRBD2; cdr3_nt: TGTGCCAGCGCCAGCGGGACCCAAGAGACCCAGTACTTC; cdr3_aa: CASASGTQETQYF
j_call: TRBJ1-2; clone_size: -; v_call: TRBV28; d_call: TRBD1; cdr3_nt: TGTGCCAGCAGCCCTGAATATCGACAGGGGGCGGGGTATGGCTACACCTTC; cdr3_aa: CASSPEYRQGAGYGYTF
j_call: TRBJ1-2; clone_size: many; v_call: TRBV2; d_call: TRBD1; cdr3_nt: TGTGCCAGCAGAGCTCAGGGGGGAGACTATGGCTACACCTTC; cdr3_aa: CASRAQGGDYGYTF
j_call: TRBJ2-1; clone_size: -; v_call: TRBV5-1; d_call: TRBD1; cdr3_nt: TGCGCCAGCAGCCTGGGACAGCATAATTCCTACAATGAGCAGTTCTTC; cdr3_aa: CASSLGQHNSYNEQFF
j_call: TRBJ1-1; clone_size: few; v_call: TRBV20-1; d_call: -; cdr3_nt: TGCAGTGCTAGAAAGTCTCATGGGAACACTGAAGCTCTCTTT; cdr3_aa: CSARKSHGNTEALF
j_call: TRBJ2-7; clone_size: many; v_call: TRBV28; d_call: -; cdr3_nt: TGTGCCAGCAGTTTCATGTGGCGGGAAGCCTACGAGCAGTACTTC; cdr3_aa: CASSFMWREAYEQYF
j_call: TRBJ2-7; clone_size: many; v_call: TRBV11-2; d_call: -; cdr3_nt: TGTGCCAGCAGCCGCAGTTATTGGGACCCAGCCTACGAGCAGTACTTC; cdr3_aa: CASSRSYWDPAYEQYF
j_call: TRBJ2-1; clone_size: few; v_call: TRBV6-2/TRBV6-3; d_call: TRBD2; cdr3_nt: TGTGCCAGCACTCGAGCGGGAGTAAACCGGGATGAGCAGTTCTTC; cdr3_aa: CASTRAGVNRDEQFF
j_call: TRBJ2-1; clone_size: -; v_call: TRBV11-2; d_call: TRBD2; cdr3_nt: TGTGCCAGCAGAGCCACTAGCGGGAGGCGCCATGAGCAGTTCTTC; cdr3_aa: CASRATSGRRHEQFF
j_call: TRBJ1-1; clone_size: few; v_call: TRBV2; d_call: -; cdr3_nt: TGTGCCAGCGGTGAGGAAGACTTAACTGAAGCTTTCTTT; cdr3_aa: CASGEEDLTEAFF
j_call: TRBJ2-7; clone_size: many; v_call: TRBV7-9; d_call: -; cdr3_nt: TGTGCCAGCAGTCCTGTCGGAGGCCGTGGCGAGCAGTACTTC; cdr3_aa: CASSPVGGRGEQYF
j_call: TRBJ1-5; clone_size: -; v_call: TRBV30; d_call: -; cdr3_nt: TGTGCCTGGAGTGTGGAAGGCCGTCAGCCCCAGCATTTT; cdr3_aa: CAWSVEGRQPQHF
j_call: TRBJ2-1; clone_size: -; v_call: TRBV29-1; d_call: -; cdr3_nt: TGCAGCGTTGAAGATCGTGGCAACGAGCAGTTCTTC; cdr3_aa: CSVEDRGNEQFF
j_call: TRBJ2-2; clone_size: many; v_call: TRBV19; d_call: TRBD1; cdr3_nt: TGTGCCAGTAGCCGACAGGGGCCATCTCTTGAGCTGTTTTTT; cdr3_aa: CASSRQGPSLELFF
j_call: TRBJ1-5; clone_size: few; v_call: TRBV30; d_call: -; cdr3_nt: TGTGCCTGGAGTCCACTCCATAAGGGGCTACAGCCCCAGCATTTT; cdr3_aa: CAWSPLHKGLQPQHF
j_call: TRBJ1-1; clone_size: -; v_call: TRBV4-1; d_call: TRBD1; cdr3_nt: TGCGCCAGCAGCCAAGAGGGACAGGGGGGAGCTTTCTTT; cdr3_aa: CASSQEGQGGAFF
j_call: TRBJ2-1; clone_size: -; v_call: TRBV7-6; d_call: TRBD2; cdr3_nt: TGTGCCAGCAGCTTATACGCTAGCGGGGGCTACAATGAGCAGTTCTTC; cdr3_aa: CASSLYASGGYNEQFF
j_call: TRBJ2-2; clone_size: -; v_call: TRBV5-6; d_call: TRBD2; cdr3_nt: TGTGCCAGCAGCGGACTAGGTCCCGGGGAGCTGTTTTTT; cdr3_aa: CASSGLGPGELFF
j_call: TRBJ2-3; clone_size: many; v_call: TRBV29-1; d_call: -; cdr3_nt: TGCAGCGTCCGAGCAGGGGGAGGGGCAGATACGCAGTATTTT; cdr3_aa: CSVRAGGGADTQYF
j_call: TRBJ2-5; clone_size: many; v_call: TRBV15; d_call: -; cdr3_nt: TGTGCCACCAGCAGAGATGGTAGGCTTCAAGAGACCCAGTACTTC; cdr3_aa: CATSRDGRLQETQYF
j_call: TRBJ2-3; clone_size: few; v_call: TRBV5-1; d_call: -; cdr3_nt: TGCGCCATTCGAGGGGCAGATACGCAGTATTTT; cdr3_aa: CAIRGADTQYF
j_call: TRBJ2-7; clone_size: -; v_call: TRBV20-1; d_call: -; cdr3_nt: TGCAGTGCTAGAGATCTACGGGGATACGAGCAGTACTTC; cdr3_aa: CSARDLRGYEQYF
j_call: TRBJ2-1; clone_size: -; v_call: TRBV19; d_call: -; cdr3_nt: TGTGCCAGTAGTCGGCGGGCAGTGTGGGATGAGCAGTTCTTC; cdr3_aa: CASSRRAVWDEQFF
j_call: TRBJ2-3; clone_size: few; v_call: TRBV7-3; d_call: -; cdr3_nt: TGTGCCAGCAGCCTTCAAGCAGGAGGAGGACGCACAGATACGCAGTATTTT; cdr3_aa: CASSLQAGGGRTDTQYF
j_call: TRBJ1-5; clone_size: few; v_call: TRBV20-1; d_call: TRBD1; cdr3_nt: TGCAGTGCTAGTTTTTGGGACAGGGGGCCGGTCGGCAATCAGCCCCAGCATTTT; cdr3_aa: CSASFWDRGPVGNQPQHF
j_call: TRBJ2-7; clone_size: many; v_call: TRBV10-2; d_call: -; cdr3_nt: TGCGCCAGCAGTGGGGTCTGGCCCGATTCTTACGAGCAGTACTTC; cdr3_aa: CASSGVWPDSYEQYF
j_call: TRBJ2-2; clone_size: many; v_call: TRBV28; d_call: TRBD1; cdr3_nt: TGTGCCAGCAGTAGCCCAGCTTTCGAGGGGGCTAACACCGGGGAGCTGTTTTTT; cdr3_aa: CASSSPAFEGANTGELFF
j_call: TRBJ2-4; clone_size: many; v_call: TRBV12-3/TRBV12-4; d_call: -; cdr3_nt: TGTGCCAGCAGTAATTTTGGACTAGCCAAAAACATTCAGTACTTC; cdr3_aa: CASSNFGLAKNIQYF
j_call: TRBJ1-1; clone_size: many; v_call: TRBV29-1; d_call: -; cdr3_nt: TGCAGCGTGGGACGGAACACTGAAGCTTTCTTT; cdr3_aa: CSVGRNTEAFF
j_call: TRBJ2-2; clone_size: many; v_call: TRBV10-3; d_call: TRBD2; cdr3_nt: TGTGCCATCAGTGCCGGGACTAGCGACACCGGGGAGCTGTTTTTT; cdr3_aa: CAISAGTSDTGELFF
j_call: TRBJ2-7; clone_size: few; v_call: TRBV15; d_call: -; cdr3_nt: TGTGCCACCAGCAGTAGCGGATTCTACGAGCAGTACTTC; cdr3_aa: CATSSSGFYEQYF
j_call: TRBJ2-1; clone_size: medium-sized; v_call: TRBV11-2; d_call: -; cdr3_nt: TGTGCCAGCAGCTCCACCCAGGATGAGCAGTTCTTC; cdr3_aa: CASSSTQDEQFF
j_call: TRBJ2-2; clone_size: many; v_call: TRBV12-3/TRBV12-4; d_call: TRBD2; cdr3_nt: TGTGCCAGCAGGGGTAGCGGGAGTGACGGGGAGCTGTTTTTT; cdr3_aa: CASRGSGSDGELFF
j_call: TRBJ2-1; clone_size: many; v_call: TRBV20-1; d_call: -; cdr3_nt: TGCAGTGCCCCGGGAGTCAATGAGCAGTTCTTC; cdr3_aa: CSAPGVNEQFF
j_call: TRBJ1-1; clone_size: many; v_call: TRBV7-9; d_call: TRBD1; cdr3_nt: TGTGCCAGCAGCTTAGGCCTCGGGACAGGAATCGAAGCTTTCTTT; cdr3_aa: CASSLGLGTGIEAFF
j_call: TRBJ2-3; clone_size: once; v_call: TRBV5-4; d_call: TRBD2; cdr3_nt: TGTGCCAGCAGCCTTAAGCGGGGGAGCACAGATACGCAGTATTTT; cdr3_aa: CASSLKRGSTDTQYF
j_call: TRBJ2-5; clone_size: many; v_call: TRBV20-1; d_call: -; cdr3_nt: TGCAGTGCTAGTAAGGGATACCCTGAGAGTGAGACCCAGTACTTC; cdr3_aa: CSASKGYPESETQYF
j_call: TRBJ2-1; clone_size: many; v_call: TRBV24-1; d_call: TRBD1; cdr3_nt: TGTGCCACCAGTGATCTCAACCCGGGACAGGGGTACAATGAGCAGTTCTTC; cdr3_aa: CATSDLNPGQGYNEQFF
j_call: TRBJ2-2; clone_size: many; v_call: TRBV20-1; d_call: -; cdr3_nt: TGCAGTGCTAGAGCTACAGGAGCCTCCGGGGAGCTGTTTTTT; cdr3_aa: CSARATGASGELFF
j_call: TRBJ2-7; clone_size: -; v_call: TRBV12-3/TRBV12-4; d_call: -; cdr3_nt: TGTGCCAGCAGTTTTATAGCCTACGAGCAGTACTTC; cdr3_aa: CASSFIAYEQYF
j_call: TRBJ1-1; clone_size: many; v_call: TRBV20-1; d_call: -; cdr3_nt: TGCAGTGCTAGGGAGGAATACGTGAACACTGAAGCTTTCTTT; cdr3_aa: CSAREEYVNTEAFF